The subject of this entry is one T cell receptor (beta chain). The study drew participants aged about 18 to 95 years from under 30 US areas. Method: immunoSEQ multiplex PCR; TCRdb's copy keeps in-frame clones and lacks some. The sample carries fewer than 350,000 clones, about nine tenths recorded once. The sample comes from a study of blood T cell repertoires in COVID-19. About the study: PBMCs, B-cell-depleted T cells, or T cells were the source of the cDNA or gDNA that made up the material.

CDR3 length equals 15 residues. Per the germline V gene, CDR1 is MNHEY and CDR2 is SVGAGI. Unmatched junction bases numbered 10, after V lost 7 bases and J lost 5 bases. Sequenced material: PBMCs or T cells enriched from blood (not recorded which). The TCR originated in a middle-aged woman with acute COVID-19. The J gene is TRBJ1-4, the V gene TRBV6-5; 7 bases match TRBD1. The CDR3 region has the DNA TGTGCCAGCACCCAGAAAGACAGGGTCAATGAAAAACTGTTTTTT. Protein product: CASTQKDRVNEKLFF.